This T cell receptor (beta chain) was captured by sequencing in a study of T cells in Graves' hyperthyroidism and ophthalmopathy. The overall study: Peripheral blood was obtained at initial diagnosis, preceding any treatment.

Patients aged 18 to 65 had newly diagnosed hyperthyroidism of under 2 months' duration. Diagnoses rested on clinical symptoms, serum thyroxine and TRAb, thyroid ultrasound and orbital computed tomography. RNA transcripts yielded amplified TCR beta CDR3 regions. HTBI primers drove first-round RT-PCR of the TCR CDR3. TCRdb analysed the multiplex PCR reads with MiXCR anew, one entry per CDR3 protein. The data hold roughly 840,000 distinct CDR3 sequences, with over 35% observed a single time. CDR3 length: 15 amino acids. CDR1 MNHNY and CDR2 SVGAGI come from the germline V gene (reference sequence). V was trimmed by 0 bases and J by 6 bases, leaving 12 bases between them.

The sample taken for sequencing was blood. The chain employs TRBV6-6 and TRBJ1-5; maybe TRBD1 (6 bases). This clonotype was sampled from a man between 18 and 35 years old with Graves' hyperthyroidism. The CDR3 reads CASSYSIQGGQPQHF. The CDR3 region has the DNA TGTGCCAGCAGTTACTCGATACAGGGAGGTCAGCCCCAGCATTTT.